Shown below are 4 T cell receptor beta chains from a single sample sequenced in a study of cytomegalovirus exposure and HLA in healthy donors. The primer mix had 60 Vbeta and 13 Jbeta primers. Only in-frame clones appear in the TCRdb table, and some are missing; sequencing was by immunoSEQ multiplex PCR. This sample carries some 250,000 clones, approximately 82% of them seen once, and the ten largest clones take roughly 7.4%. The material sequenced was PBMCs. The receptors here all came from a woman aged 55-69 years in good health and CMV-seropositive.

This clone was recorded only once. V and J are TRBV12-5 and TRBJ2-6, with 10 bases matching TRBD1. V lost 6 bases to trimming and J lost 2 bases; unmatched junction nucleotides: 4. CDR1 and CDR2 (germline): LGHNT, FRNRAP. The CDR3 sequence is 16 residues long. CDR3 in amino acids: CASGRTGGTGANVLTF. CDR3 sequence (DNA): TGTGCTAGTGGAAGGACAGGGGGGACTGGGGCCAACGTCCTGACTTTC.

The rearrangement links TRBV6-5 to TRBJ2-1; 7 nucleotides line up with TRBD2. CDR1 is MNHEY and CDR2 is SVGAGI in the germline V gene. The CDR3 extends over 15 amino acids. V lost 1 base and J lost 8; bases outside the gene matches: 8. This CDR3 is CASSYWGEGRDEQFF. The CDR3 coding sequence is TGTGCCAGCAGTTACTGGGGGGAGGGCCGGGATGAGCAGTTCTTC.

As regards this clone: A read error may produce the germline difference seen at one junction end. This sequence joins TRBV28 and TRBJ2-3, with D perhaps matching TRBD1 (5 bases). The CDR3 has 14 amino acids. Germline V gene sequence: CDR1 MDHEN, CDR2 SYDVKM. DNA of the CDR3: TGTGCCAGCACTCTCTCAGGGCCCACAGCTACGCAGTATTTT. Amino acid sequence: CASTLSGPTATQYF.

Only one count was recorded for this clone. The chain joins TRBV28 to TRBJ2-7; D might be TRBD1 (6 bases). Trimming cost V 6 bases and J 2 bases, with 11 bases left between them. Germline CDR1 is MDHEN and CDR2 is SYDVKM. This CDR3 spans 13 amino acids. The CDR3 spells CASRNRDTYEQYF. The CDR3 DNA is TGTGCCAGCAGGAACAGGGATACCTACGAGCAGTACTTC.